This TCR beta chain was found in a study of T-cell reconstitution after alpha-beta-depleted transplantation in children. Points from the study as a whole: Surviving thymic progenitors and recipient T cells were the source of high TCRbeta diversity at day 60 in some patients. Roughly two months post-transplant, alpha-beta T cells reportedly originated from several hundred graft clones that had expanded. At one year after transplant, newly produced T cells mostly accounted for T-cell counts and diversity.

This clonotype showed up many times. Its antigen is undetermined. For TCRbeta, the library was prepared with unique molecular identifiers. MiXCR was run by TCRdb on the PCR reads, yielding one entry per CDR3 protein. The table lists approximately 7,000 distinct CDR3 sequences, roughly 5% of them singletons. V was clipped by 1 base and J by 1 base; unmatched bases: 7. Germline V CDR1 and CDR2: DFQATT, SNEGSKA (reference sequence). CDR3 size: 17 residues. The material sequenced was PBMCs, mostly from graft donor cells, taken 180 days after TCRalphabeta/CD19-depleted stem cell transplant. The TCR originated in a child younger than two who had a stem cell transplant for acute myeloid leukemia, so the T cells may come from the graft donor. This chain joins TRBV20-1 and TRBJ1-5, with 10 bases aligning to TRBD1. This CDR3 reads CSARVDRGTVSNQPQHF. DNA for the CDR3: TGCAGTGCTAGAGTGGACAGGGGGACCGTCAGCAATCAGCCCCAGCATTTT.